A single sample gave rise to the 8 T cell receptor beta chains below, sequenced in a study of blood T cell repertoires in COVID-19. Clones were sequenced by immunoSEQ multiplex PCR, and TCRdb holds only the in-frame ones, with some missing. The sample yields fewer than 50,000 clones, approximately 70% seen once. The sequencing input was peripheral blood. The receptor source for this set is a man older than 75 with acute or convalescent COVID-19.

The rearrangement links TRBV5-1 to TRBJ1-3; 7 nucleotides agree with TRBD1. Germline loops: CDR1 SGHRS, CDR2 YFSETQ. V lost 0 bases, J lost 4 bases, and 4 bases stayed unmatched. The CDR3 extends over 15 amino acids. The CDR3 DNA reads TGCGCCAGCAGCTTGGACAGGGGATCGGGAAACACCATATATTTT. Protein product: CASSLDRGSGNTIYF. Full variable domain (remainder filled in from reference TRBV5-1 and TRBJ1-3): KAGVTQTPRYLIKTRGQQVTLSCSPISGHRSVSWYQQTPGQGLQFLFEYFSETQRNKGNFPGRFSGRQFSNSRSEMNVSTLELGDSALYLCASSLDRGSGNTIYFGEGSWLTVV.

CDR3 residues: CASSNRGTYQETQYF. The CDR3 DNA is TGTGCCAGCAGCAACCGGGGGACTTACCAAGAGACCCAGTACTTC. V and J are TRBV7-9 and TRBJ2-5; possibly TRBD2 for D (6 bases). This CDR3 is built from 15 residues. Germline CDR1 is SEHNR and CDR2 is FQNEAQ (reference sequence). Deletions cut 5 bases from V and 0 bases from J, with 13 bases between.

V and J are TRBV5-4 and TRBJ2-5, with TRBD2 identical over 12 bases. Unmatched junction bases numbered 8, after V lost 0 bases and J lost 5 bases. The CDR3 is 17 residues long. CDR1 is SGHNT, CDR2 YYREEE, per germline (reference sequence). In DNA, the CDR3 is TGTGCCAGCAGCTTGGCTAGCGGGAGGGCCGGTAGGGAGACCCAGTACTTC. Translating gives CASSLASGRAGRETQYF.

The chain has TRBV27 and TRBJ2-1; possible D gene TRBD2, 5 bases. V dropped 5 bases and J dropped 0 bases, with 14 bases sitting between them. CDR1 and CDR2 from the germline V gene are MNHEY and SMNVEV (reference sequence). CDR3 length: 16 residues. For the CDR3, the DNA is TGTGCCAGCAGTCCCTGGGTGGGAGCCTCCTACAATGAGCAGTTCTTC. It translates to CASSPWVGASYNEQFF.

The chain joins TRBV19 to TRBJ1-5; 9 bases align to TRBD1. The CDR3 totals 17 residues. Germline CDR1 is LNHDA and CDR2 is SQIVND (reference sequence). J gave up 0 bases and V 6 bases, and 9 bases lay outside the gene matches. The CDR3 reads CASRPGTGTYSNQPQHF. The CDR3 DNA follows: TGTGCCAGTAGACCCGGGACAGGGACTTATAGCAATCAGCCCCAGCATTTT.

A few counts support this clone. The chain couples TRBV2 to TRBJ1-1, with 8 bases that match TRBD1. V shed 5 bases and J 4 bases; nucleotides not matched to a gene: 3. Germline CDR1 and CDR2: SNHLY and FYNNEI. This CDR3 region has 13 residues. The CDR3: CASSSGTGTEAFF. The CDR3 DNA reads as TGTGCCAGCAGTTCCGGGACAGGCACTGAAGCTTTCTTT.

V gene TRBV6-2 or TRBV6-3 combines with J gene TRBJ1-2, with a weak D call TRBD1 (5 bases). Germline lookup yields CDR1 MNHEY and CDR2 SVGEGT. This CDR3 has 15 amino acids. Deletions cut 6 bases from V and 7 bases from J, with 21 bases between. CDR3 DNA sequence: TGTGCCAGCAGCCCTTCCGGAGGGGCCCCCCTTGGCTACACCTTC. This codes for CASSPSGGAPLGYTF.

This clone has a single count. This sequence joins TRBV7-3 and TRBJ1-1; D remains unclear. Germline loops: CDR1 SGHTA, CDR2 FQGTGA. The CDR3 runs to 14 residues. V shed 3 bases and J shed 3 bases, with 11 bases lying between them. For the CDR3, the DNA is TGTGCCAGCAGCTTTTTCCGAGAGGACACTGAAGCTTTCTTT. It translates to CASSFFREDTEAFF. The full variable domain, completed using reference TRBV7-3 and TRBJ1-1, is GAGVSQTPSNKVTEKGKYVELRCDPISGHTALYWYRQSLGQGPEFLIYFQGTGAADDSGLPNDRFFAVRPEGSVSTLKIQRTERGDSAVYLCASSFFREDTEAFFGQGTRLTVV.